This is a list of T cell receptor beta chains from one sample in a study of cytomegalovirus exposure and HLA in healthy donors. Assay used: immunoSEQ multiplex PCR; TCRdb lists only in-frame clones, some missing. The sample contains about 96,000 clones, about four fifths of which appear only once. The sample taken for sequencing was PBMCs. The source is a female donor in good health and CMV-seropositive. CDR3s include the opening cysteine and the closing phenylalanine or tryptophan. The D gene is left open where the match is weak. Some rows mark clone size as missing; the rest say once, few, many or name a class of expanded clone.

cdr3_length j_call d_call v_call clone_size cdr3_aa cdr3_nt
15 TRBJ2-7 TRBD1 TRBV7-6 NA CASSQSDRAKDEQYF TGTGCCAGCAGCCAATCTGACAGGGCGAAGGACGAGCAGTACTTC
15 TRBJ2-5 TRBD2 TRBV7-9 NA CASSELAGARETQYF TGTGCCAGCAGCGAACTAGCGGGAGCGCGAGAGACCCAGTACTTC
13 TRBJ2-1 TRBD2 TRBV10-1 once CASSESGINEQFF TGCGCCAGCAGTGAGAGCGGGATTAATGAGCAGTTCTTC
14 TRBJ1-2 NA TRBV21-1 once CASNNPRGSYGYTF TGTGCCAGCAACAATCCCAGGGGGTCCTATGGCTACACCTTC
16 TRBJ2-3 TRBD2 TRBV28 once CASSLLPGTSGDTQYF TGTGCCAGCAGTTTATTGCCGGGGACTAGCGGGGATACGCAGTATTTT
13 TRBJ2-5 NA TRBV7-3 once CASSLTPGETQYF TGTGCCAGCAGCCTTACCCCGGGGGAGACCCAGTACTTC
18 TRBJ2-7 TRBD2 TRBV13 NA CASSQTSGPSGGGYEQYF TGTGCCAGCAGCCAGACTAGCGGTCCTTCCGGTGGGGGCTACGAGCAGTACTTC
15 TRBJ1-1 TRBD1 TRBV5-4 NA CASRAGTGVWTEAFF TGTGCCAGCAGGGCCGGGACAGGGGTCTGGACTGAAGCTTTCTTT
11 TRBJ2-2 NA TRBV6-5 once CASSYAGELFF TGTGCCAGCAGTTACGCGGGGGAGCTGTTTTTT
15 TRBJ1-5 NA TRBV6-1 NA CASSERGVSNQPQHF TGTGCCAGCAGTGAACGGGGGGTTAGCAATCAGCCCCAGCATTTT
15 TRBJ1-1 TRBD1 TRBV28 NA CASSFTGGRNTEAFF TGTGCCAGCAGTTTCACAGGGGGCAGGAACACTGAAGCTTTCTTT
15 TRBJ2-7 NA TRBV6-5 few CASSATGGGSYEQYF TGTGCCAGCAGTGCAACAGGTGGTGGGTCCTACGAGCAGTACTTC
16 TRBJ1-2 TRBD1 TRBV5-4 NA CASSISPSDTGVGYTF TGTGCCAGCAGCATCTCCCCCTCAGATACAGGGGTTGGCTACACCTTC
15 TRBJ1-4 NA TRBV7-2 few CASSLPGATNEKLFF TGTGCCAGCAGTCTTCCAGGGGCAACTAATGAAAAACTGTTTTTT
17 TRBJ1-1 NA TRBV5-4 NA CASRSDGTRELNTEAFF TGTGCCAGCAGATCAGACGGGACACGGGAATTGAACACTGAAGCTTTCTTT
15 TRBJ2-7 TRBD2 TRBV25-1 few CASTKGTSGSYEQYF TGTGCCAGCACAAAAGGGACTAGCGGGAGCTACGAGCAGTACTTC
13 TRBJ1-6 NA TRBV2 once CASSASTNSPLHF TGTGCCAGCAGTGCGAGCACTAATTCACCCCTCCACTTT
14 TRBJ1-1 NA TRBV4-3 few CASSQDRGNTEAFF TGCGCCAGCAGCCAAGACAGGGGGAACACTGAAGCTTTCTTT
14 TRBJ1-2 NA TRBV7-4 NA CASSLEQEDKGYTF TGTGCCAGCAGCTTAGAACAGGAAGATAAGGGCTACACCTTC
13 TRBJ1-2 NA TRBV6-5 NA CASRGREGYGYTF TGTGCCAGCCGCGGCAGGGAAGGCTATGGCTACACCTTC
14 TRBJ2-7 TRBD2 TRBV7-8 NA CASSTGTSPYEQYF TGTGCCAGCAGCACCGGGACTAGTCCCTACGAGCAGTACTTC
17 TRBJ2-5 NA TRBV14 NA CASSLRGGVTASETQYF TGTGCCAGCAGCCTCCGAGGGGGGGTTACCGCGTCAGAGACCCAGTACTTC
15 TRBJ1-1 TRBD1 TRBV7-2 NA CASSPRQGANTEAFF TGTGCCAGCAGCCCAAGACAGGGGGCTAACACTGAAGCTTTCTTT
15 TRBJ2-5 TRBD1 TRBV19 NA CASSIGTGGGETQYF TGTGCCAGTAGTATTGGGACAGGGGGGGGAGAGACCCAGTACTTC
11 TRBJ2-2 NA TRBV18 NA CASSFTGELFF TGTGCCAGCTCCTTCACCGGGGAGCTGTTTTTT
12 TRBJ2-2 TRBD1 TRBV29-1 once CSAHDRVGELFF TGCAGCGCCCACGACAGGGTTGGGGAGCTGTTTTTT
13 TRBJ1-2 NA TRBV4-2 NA CASSQDRGRGYTF TGTGCCAGCAGCCAAGACAGGGGTCGCGGCTACACCTTC
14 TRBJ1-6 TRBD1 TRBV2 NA CASISNRGNSPLHF TGTGCCAGCATTTCCAACAGGGGTAATTCACCCCTCCACTTT
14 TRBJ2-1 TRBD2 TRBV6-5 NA CASSFKGGRTEQFF TGTGCCAGCAGTTTCAAAGGCGGGAGAACTGAGCAGTTCTTC
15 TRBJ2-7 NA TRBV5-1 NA CASSLEPGRFYEQYF TGCGCCAGCAGCTTGGAACCAGGGCGCTTCTACGAGCAGTACTTC
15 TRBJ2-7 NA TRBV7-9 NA CASSLDLAGLYEQYF TGTGCCAGCAGCTTAGACTTAGCCGGACTCTACGAGCAGTACTTC
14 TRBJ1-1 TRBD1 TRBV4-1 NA CASSRGTGATEAFF TGCGCCAGCAGCCGCGGGACAGGGGCTACTGAAGCTTTCTTT
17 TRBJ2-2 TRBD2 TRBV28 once CASRPRLAGGDTGELFF TGTGCCAGCAGACCTCGACTAGCGGGGGGGGACACCGGGGAGCTGTTTTTT
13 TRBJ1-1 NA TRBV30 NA CAWSVLRNTEAFF TGTGCCTGGAGTGTACTCCGAAACACTGAAGCTTTCTTT
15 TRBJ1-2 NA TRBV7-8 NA CASSLAPFSNYGYTF TGTGCCAGCAGCTTAGCGCCTTTTAGTAACTATGGCTACACCTTC
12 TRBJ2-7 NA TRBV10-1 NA CASSPTGYEQYF TGCGCCAGCAGTCCTACAGGCTACGAGCAGTACTTC
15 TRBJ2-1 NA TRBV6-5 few CASSPAGPANNEQFF TGTGCCAGCAGTCCCGCGGGGCCCGCCAACAATGAGCAGTTCTTC
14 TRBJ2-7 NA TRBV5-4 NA CASSLEQASYEQYF TGTGCCAGCAGCTTGGAACAGGCCTCCTACGAGCAGTACTTC
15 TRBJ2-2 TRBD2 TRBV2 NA CASSASGPNTGELFF TGTGCCAGCAGTGCTAGCGGCCCGAACACCGGGGAGCTGTTTTTT
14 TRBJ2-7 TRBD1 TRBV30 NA CAWSRDRGLKEQYF TGTGCCTGGAGCAGGGACAGGGGGCTGAAAGAGCAGTACTTC
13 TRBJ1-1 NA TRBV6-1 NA CASSGALTTEAFF TGTGCCAGCAGTGGGGCCCTAACGACTGAAGCTTTCTTT
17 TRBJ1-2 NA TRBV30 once CAWSVRVPGVGVYGYTF TGTGCCTGGAGTGTACGGGTCCCTGGAGTCGGCGTTTATGGCTACACCTTC
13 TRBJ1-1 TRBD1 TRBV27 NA CASSPTGGTEAFF TGTGCCAGCAGTCCCACAGGGGGCACTGAAGCTTTCTTT
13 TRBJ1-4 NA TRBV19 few CASSQGHREKLFF TGTGCCAGTAGTCAGGGCCATCGGGAAAAACTGTTTTTT